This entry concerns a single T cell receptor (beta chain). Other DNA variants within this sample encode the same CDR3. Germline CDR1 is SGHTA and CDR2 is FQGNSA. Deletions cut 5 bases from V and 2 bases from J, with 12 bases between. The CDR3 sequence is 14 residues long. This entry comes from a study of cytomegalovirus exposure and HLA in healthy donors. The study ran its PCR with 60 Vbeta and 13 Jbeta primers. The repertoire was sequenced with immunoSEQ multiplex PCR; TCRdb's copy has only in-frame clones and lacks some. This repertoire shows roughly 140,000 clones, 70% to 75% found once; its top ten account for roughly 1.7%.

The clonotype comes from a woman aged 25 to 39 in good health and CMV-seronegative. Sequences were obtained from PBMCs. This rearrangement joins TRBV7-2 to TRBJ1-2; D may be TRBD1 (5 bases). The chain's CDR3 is CASSLKTVNYGYTF. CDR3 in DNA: TGTGCCAGCAGCCTGAAGACAGTGAACTATGGCTACACCTTC.